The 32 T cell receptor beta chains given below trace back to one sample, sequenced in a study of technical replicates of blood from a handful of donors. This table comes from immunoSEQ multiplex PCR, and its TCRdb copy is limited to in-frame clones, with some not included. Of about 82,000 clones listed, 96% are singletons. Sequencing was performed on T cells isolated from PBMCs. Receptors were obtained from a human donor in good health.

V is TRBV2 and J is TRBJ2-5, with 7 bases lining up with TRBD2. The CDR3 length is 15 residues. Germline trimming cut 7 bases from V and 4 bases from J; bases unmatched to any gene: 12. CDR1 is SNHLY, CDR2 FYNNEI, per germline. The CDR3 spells CASNWSGVLRETQYF. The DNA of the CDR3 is TGTGCCAGCAATTGGAGCGGGGTGTTAAGAGAGACCCAGTACTTC. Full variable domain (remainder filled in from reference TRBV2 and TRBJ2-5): EPEVTQTPSHQVTQMGQEVILRCVPISNHLYFYWYRQILGQKVEFLVSFYNNEISEKSEIFDDQFSVERPDGSNFTLKIRSTKLEDSAMYFCASNWSGVLRETQYFGPGTRLLVL.

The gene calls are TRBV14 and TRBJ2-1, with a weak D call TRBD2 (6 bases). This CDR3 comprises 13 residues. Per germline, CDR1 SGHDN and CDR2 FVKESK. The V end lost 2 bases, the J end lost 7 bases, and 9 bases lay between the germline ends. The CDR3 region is CASSQWGVNEQFF. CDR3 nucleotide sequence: TGTGCCAGCAGCCAATGGGGGGTTAATGAGCAGTTCTTC.

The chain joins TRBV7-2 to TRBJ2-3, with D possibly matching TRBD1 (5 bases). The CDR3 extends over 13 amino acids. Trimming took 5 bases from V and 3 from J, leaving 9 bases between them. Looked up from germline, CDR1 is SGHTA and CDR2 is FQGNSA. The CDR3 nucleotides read TGTGCCAGCAGCCCGCAGGGAACAGATACGCAGTATTTT. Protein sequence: CASSPQGTDTQYF.

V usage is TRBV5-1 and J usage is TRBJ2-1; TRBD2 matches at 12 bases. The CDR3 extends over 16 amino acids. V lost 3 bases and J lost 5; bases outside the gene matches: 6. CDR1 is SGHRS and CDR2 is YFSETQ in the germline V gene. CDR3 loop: CASSWKRTSGNNEQFF. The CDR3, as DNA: TGCGCCAGCAGCTGGAAGAGGACTAGCGGGAACAATGAGCAGTTCTTC.

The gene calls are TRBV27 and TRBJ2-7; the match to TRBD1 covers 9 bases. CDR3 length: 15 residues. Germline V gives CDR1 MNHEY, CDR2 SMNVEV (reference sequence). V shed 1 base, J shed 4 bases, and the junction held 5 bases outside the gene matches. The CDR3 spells CASSLYSGQGYEQYF. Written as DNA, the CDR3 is TGTGCCAGCAGTTTATATTCCGGACAGGGGTACGAGCAGTACTTC.

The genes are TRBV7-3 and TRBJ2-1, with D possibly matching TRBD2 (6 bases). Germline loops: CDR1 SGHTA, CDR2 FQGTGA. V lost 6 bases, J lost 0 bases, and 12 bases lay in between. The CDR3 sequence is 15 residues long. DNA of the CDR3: TGTGCCAGCAGTTCAGCGGGCAGCTCCTACAATGAGCAGTTCTTC. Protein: CASSSAGSSYNEQFF.

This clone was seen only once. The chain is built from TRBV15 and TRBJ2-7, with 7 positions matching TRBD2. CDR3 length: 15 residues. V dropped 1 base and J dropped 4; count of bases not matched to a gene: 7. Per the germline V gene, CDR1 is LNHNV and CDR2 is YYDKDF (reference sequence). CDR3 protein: CATSRVDSGFYEQYF. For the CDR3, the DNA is TGTGCCACCAGCAGAGTTGATAGCGGGTTTTACGAGCAGTACTTC.

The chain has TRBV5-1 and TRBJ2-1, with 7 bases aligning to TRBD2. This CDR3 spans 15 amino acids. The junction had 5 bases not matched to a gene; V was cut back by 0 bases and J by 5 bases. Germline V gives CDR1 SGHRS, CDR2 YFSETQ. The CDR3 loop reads CASSLGLAENNEQFF. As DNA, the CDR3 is TGCGCCAGCAGCTTGGGGCTAGCGGAGAACAATGAGCAGTTCTTC.

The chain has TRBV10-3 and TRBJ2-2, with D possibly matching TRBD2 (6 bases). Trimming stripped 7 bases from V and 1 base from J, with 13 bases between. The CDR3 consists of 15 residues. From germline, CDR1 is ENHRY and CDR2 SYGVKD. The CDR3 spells CAITRGMMNTGELFF. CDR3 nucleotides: TGTGCCATCACGCGCGGGATGATGAACACCGGGGAGCTGTTTTTT.

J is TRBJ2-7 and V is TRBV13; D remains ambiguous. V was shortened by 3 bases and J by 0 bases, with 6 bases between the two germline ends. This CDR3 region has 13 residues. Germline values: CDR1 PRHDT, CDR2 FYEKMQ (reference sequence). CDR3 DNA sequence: TGTGCCAGCAGCTTCCCTAGCTCCTACGAGCAGTACTTC. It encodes CASSFPSSYEQYF. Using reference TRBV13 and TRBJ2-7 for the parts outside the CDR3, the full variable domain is AAGVIQSPRHLIKEKRETATLKCYPIPRHDTVYWYQQGPGQDPQFLISFYEKMQSDKGSIPDRFSAQQFSDYHSELNMSSLELGDSALYFCASSFPSSYEQYFGPGTRLTVT.

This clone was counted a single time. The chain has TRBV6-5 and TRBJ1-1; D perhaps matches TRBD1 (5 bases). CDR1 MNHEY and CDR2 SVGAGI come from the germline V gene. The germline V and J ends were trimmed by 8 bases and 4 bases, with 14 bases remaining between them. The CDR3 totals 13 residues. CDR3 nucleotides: TGTGCCAGCGGGACTCCCACAGCCACTGAAGCTTTCTTT. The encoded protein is CASGTPTATEAFF.

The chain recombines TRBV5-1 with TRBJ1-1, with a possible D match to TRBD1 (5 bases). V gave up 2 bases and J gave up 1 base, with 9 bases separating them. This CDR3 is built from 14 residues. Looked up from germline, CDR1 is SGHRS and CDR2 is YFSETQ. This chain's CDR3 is CASSFRQSNTEAFF. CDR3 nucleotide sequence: TGCGCCAGCAGCTTTAGACAGTCGAACACTGAAGCTTTCTTT.

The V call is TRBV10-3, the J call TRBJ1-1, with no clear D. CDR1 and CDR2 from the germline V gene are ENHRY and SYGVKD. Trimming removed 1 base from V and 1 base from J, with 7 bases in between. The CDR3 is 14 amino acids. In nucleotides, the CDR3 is TGTGCCATCAGTGAGTGGAGCGCGAACACTGAAGCTTTCTTT. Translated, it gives CAISEWSANTEAFF.

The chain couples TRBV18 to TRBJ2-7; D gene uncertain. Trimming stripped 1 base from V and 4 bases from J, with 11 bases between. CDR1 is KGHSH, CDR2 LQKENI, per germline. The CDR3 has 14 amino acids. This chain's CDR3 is CASSPLTGEYEQYF. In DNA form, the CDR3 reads TGTGCCAGCTCACCACTGACCGGAGAATACGAGCAGTACTTC.

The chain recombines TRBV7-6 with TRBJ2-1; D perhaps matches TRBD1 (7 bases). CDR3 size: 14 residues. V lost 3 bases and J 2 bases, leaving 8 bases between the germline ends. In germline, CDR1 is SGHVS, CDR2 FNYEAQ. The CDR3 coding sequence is TGTGCCAGCAGCTTCAGGGGGGCCTACAATGAGCAGTTCTTC. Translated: CASSFRGAYNEQFF.

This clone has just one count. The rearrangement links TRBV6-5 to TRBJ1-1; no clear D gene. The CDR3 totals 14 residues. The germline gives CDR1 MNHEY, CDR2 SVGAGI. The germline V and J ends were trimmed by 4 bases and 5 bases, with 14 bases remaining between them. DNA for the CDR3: TGTGCCAGCAGTTTACGAGGCAGTCGGACTGAAGCTTTCTTT. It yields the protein CASSLRGSRTEAFF.

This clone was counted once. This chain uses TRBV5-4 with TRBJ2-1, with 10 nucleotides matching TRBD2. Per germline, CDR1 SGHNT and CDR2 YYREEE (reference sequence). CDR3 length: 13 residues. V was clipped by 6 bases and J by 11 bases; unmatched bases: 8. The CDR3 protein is CASTLRLAGQQFF. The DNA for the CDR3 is TGTGCCAGCACCTTAAGACTAGCGGGTCAGCAGTTCTTC.

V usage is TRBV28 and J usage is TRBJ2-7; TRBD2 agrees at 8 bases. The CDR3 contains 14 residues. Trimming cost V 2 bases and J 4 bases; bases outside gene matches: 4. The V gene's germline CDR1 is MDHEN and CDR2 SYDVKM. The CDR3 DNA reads TGTGCCAGCAGTTTAGGAGCGGGAGTATACGAGCAGTACTTC. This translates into CASSLGAGVYEQYF.

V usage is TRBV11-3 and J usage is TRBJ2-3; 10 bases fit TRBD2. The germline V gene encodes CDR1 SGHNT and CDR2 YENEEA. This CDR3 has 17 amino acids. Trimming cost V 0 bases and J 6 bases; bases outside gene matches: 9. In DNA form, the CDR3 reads TGTGCCAGCAGCTTAGAGCCTAGCGGGAGTGGGTTGGATACGCAGTATTTT. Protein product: CASSLEPSGSGLDTQYF.

Here the CDR3 reads CASSQGGPYGYTF. Here the CDR3 DNA reads TGTGCCAGCAGCCAAGGGGGCCCCTATGGCTACACCTTC. The rearrangement links TRBV14 to TRBJ1-2; D is perhaps TRBD1 (5 bases). This CDR3 contains 13 residues. The ends were cut back, 1 base at V and 4 bases at J, with 7 bases in the middle. Germline V lookup: CDR1 SGHDN, CDR2 FVKESK.

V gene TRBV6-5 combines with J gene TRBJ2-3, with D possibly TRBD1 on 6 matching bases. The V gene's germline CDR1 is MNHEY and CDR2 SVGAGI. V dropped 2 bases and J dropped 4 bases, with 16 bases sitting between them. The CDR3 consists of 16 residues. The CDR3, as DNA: TGTGCCAGCAGTTACGGGGGCCCCACACACGCAGATACGCAGTATTTT. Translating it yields CASSYGGPTHADTQYF.

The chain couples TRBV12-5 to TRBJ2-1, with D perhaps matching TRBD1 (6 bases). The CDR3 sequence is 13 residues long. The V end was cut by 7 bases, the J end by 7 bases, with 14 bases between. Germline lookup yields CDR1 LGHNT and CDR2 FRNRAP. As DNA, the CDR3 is TGTGCTAGTGAGGGGGAGATGGGAAATGAGCAGTTCTTC. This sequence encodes CASEGEMGNEQFF.

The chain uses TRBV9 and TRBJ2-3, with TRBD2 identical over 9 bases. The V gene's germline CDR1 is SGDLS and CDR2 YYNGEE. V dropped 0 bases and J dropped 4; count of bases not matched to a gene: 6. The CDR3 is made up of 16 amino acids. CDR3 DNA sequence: TGTGCCAGCAGCGTAGGGGGTAGCGGGAGAGCAGATACGCAGTATTTT. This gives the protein CASSVGGSGRADTQYF.

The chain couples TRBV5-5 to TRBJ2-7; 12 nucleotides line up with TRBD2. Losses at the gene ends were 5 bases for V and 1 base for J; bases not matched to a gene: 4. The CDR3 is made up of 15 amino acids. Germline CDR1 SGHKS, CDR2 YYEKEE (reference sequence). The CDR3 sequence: CASRLGLAGSYEQYF. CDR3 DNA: TGTGCCAGCAGACTTGGACTAGCGGGATCCTACGAGCAGTACTTC.

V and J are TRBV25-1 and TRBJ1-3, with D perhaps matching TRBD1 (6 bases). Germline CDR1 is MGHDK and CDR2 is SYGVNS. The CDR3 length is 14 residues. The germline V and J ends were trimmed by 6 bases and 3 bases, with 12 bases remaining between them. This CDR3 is CASSEQGFGNTIYF. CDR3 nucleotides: TGTGCCAGCAGCGAACAGGGATTTGGAAACACCATATATTTT.

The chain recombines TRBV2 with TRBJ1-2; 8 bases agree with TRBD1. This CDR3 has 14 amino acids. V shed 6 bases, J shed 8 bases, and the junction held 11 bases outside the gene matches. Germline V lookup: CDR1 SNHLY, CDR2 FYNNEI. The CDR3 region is CASSGTGELTGYTF. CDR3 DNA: TGTGCCAGCAGCGGGACAGGAGAGTTGACCGGCTACACCTTC.

The CDR3 region is CASSPDRNYGYTF. CDR3 DNA: TGTGCCAGCAGCCCGGACAGGAACTATGGCTACACCTTC. V is TRBV6-5 and J is TRBJ1-2, with TRBD1 matching 7 bases. V shed 6 bases, J shed 2 bases, and the junction held 3 bases outside the gene matches. The germline V gene has CDR1 MNHEY and CDR2 SVGAGI. CDR3 length: 13 amino acids.

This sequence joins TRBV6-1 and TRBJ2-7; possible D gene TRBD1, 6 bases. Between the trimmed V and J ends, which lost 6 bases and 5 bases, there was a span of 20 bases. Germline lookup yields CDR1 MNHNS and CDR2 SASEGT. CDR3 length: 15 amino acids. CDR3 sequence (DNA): TGTGCCAGCAGGGTCCGATACAGGGATTCTGACGAGCAGTACTTC. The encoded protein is CASRVRYRDSDEQYF.

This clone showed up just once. The CDR3 bases are TGTGCCAGCAGTTCTGTTAGCGGGAGCGGGGGCTACGAGCAGTACTTC. Its translation is CASSSVSGSGGYEQYF. The V and J genes are TRBV6-6 and TRBJ2-7; 9 bases line up with TRBD2. The CDR3 covers 16 residues. Per the germline V gene, CDR1 is MNHNY and CDR2 is SVGAGI (reference sequence). J was trimmed by 3 bases and V by 4 bases; bases with no gene match: 10.

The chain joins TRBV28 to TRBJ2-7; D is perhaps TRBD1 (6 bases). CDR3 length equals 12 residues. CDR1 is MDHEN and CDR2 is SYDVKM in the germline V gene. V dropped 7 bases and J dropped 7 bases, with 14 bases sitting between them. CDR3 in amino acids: CASNNDRTEQYF. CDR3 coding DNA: TGTGCCAGCAACAACGACAGGACGGAGCAGTACTTC. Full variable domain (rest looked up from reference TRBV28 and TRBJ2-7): DVKVTQSSRYLVKRTGEKVFLECVQDMDHENMFWYRQDPGLGLRLIYFSYDVKMKEKGDIPEGYSVSREKKERFSLILESASTNQTSMYLCASNNDRTEQYFGPGTRLTVT.

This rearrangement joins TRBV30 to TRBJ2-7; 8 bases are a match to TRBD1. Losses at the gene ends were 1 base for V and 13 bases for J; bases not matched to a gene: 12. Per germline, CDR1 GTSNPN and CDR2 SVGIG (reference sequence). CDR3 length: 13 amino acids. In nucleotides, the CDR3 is TGTGCCTGGAGTGCGGGAAGATCGGGACAGGCTTACTTC. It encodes CAWSAGRSGQAYF.

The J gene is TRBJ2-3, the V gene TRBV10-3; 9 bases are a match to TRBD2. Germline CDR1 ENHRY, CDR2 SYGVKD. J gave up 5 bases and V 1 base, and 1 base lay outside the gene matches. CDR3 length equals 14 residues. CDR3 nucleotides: TGTGCCATCAGTGAGTTGACTAGCGGAGATACGCAGTATTTT. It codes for CAISELTSGDTQYF.